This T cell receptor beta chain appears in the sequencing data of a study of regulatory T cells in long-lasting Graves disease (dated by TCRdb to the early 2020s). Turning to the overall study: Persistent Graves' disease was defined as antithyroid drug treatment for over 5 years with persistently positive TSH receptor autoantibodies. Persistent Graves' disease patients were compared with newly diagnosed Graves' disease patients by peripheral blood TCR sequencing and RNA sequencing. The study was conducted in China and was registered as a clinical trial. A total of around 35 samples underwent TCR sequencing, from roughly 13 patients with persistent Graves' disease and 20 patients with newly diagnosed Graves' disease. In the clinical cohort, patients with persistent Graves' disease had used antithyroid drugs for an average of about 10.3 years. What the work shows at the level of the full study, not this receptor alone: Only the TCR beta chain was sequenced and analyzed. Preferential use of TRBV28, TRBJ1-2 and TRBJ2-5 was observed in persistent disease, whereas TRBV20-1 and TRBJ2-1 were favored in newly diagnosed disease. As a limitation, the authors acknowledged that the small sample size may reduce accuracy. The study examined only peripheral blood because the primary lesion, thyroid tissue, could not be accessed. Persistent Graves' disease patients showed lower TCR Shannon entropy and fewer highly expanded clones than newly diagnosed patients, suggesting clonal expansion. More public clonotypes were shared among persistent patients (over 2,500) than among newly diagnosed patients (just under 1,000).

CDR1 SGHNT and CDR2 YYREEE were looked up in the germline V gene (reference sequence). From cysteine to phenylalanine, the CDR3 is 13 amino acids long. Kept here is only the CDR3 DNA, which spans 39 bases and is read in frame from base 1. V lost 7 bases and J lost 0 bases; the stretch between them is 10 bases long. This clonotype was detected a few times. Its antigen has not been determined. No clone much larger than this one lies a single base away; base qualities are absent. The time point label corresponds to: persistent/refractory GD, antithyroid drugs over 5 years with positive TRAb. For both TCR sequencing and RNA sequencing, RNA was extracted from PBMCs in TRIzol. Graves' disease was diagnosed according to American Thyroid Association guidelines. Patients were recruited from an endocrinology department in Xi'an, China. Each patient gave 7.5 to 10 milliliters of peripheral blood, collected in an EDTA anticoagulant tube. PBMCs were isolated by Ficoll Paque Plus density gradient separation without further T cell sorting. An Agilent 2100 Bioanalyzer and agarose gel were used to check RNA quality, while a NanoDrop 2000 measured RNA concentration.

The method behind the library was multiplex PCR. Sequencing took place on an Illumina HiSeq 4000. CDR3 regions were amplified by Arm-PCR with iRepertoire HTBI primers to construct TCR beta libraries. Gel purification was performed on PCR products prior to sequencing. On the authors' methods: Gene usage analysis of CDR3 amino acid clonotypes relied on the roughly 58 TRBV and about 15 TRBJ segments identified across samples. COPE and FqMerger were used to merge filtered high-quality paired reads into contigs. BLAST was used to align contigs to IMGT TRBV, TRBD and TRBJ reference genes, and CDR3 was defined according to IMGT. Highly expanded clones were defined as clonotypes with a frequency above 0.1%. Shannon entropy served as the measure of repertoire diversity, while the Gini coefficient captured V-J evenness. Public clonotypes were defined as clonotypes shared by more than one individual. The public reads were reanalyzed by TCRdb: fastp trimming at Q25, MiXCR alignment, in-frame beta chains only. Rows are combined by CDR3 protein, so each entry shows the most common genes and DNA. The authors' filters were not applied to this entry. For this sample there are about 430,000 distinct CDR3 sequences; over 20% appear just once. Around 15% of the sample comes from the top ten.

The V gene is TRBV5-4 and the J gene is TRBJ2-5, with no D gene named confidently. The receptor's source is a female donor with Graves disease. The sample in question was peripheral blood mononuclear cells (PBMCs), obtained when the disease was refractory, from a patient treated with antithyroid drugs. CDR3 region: CASGAPYQETQYF. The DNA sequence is TGTGCCAGCGGCGCCCCGTACCAAGAGACCCAGTACTTC.